The 8 T cell receptor beta chains in this list originate from one sample, sequenced in a study of blood T cell repertoires in COVID-19. The data were produced by immunoSEQ multiplex PCR, yet TCRdb's version contains in-frame clones alone and is incomplete. The sample has 150,000 to 200,000 clones, 90% to 95% seen once. The sample comprised peripheral blood. Receptor source: a woman aged 50 to 65 with acute or convalescent COVID-19.

The V and J genes are TRBV6-7 and TRBJ2-7; 10 positions match TRBD2. TRBV6-7 is treated as an ORF (open reading frame) with a function not yet certain. Germline trimming cut 10 bases from V and 0 bases from J; bases unmatched to any gene: 9. The CDR3 consists of 15 residues. The CDR3 bases are TGTGCCAACCGACTGACTAGCGGGCCCTCCTACGAGCAGTACTTC. The encoded protein is CANRLTSGPSYEQYF.

The J gene is TRBJ2-7, the V gene TRBV6-2 or TRBV6-3; TRBD1 matches at 8 bases. CDR3 length equals 17 residues. Germline trimming cut 2 bases from V and 1 base from J; bases unmatched to any gene: 10. CDR1 MNHEY and CDR2 SVGEGT come from the germline V gene. The CDR3 loop is CASSYGDRSSYSYEQYF. The CDR3 region has the DNA TGTGCCAGCAGTTACGGGGACAGGTCCTCCTATTCCTACGAGCAGTACTTC.

This clone turned up a few times. V usage is TRBV6-5 and J usage is TRBJ1-1; possibly TRBD1 for D (6 bases). The CDR3 spans 13 residues. V was trimmed by 5 bases and J by 3 bases, leaving 10 bases between them. Germline loops: CDR1 MNHEY, CDR2 SVGAGI. The CDR3 nucleotides are TGTGCCAGCAGTACAGGGCGATACACTGAAGCTTTCTTT. Protein sequence: CASSTGRYTEAFF.

V usage is TRBV15 and J usage is TRBJ1-5; D is possibly TRBD1 (5 bases). The CDR3 covers 15 residues. The germline gives CDR1 LNHNV, CDR2 YYDKDF (reference sequence). The V end lost 2 bases, the J end lost 6 bases, and 14 bases lay between the germline ends. This CDR3 is CATSRNWQGSQPQHF. The CDR3 nucleotides are TGTGCCACCAGCAGAAATTGGCAGGGAAGTCAGCCCCAGCATTTT.

This chain links TRBV27 with TRBJ2-1; no clear D. Trimming stripped 4 bases from V and 7 bases from J, with 14 bases between. The CDR3 runs 14 residues. The germline V gene has CDR1 MNHEY and CDR2 SMNVEV (reference sequence). The CDR3 DNA reads as TGTGCCAGCAGTTCCGAGCTTCAGGAAAATGAGCAGTTCTTC. It is translated as CASSSELQENEQFF.

V and J are TRBV12-3 or TRBV12-4 and TRBJ1-2; 7 bases agree with TRBD1. The CDR3 extends over 13 amino acids. Unmatched junction bases numbered 5, after V lost 6 bases and J lost 4 bases. The chain's CDR3 is CASSRQGPYGYTF. Here the CDR3 DNA reads TGTGCCAGCAGCCGACAGGGCCCCTATGGCTACACCTTC.

The rearrangement links TRBV27 to TRBJ2-7, with a possible D match to TRBD1 (6 bases). CDR1 MNHEY and CDR2 SMNVEV come from the germline V gene (reference sequence). CDR3 length equals 13 residues. Trimming pared 11 bases from V and 2 bases from J, leaving 16 bases between. The CDR3 coding sequence is TGTGCCGCCGGGCGGGCAGGGGCCTACGAGCAGTACTTC. It translates to CAAGRAGAYEQYF.

The chain combines TRBV10-3 with TRBJ2-5; D perhaps matches TRBD1 (6 bases). In germline, CDR1 is ENHRY, CDR2 SYGVKD. This CDR3 is 18 amino acids long. Deletions cut 3 bases from V and 4 bases from J, with 24 bases between. CDR3 sequence reads: CAISDQGSLGGIGETQYF. CDR3 DNA: TGTGCCATCAGTGACCAGGGGTCCTTGGGTGGTATAGGAGAGACCCAGTACTTC.